Included here is one TCR beta chain sequence, with context. Its matching antigen is unknown. The J segment lost 2 bases and the V segment lost 3 bases, leaving 3 bases of the junction unmatched. This CDR3 contains 14 residues. Germline CDR1 and CDR2: SQVTM and ANQGSEA. The sample is drawn from a study of vaccination effects on CD4 cells after COVID-19. For the study at large: Two convalescent donors provided samples 16 days and one week before vaccination.

Libraries were prepared by immunoSEQ multiplex PCR; TCRdb keeps only in-frame clonotypes and omits some of them. The table records roughly 64,000 clones, under 80% of them present only once. Cultured cells yielded isolated CD4+ T cells after about ten days. Each culture had half its medium swapped for IL-2 medium on days 3 and 7. The study, taken as a whole, reports: The study enrolled few convalescent patients and sampled no early post-infection timepoints.

The sequencing used CD4+ T cells from PBMCs cultured without peptide, collected before COVID-19 vaccination. The TCR comes from a human donor who had a prior SARS-CoV-2 infection. The rearrangement joins TRBV29-1 to TRBJ1-2, with TRBD1 identical over 10 bases. The CDR3 sequence: CSVDRGQGNYGYTF. In DNA form, the CDR3 reads TGCAGCGTTGATCGGGGACAGGGGAACTATGGCTACACCTTC.